The entry that follows covers one TCR beta chain sequence. Its antigen is undetermined. An immunoSEQ assay, version v3.0, was performed at survey level. Produced via immunoSEQ multiplex PCR; TCRdb's table is partial and in-frame only. The sample has over 25,000 clones; around 89% are singletons. This sample is drawn from a study of long-term antiretroviral therapy in people with HIV. Overall study findings and caveats: Diversity measured after ART increased yet remained under transplant donor controls. Among HIV repertoires, CDR3 length ranges were narrower than those of controls. Blood collection from the mid-2000s to the late 2010s possibly occurred under older ART regimens.

The CDR3 contains 15 residues. The junction had 8 bases not matched to a gene; V was cut back by 6 bases and J by 2 bases. Germline V lookup: CDR1 LNHDA, CDR2 SQIVND (reference sequence). The input for sequencing was unsorted PBMCs, taken 3.2 years before starting antiretroviral therapy. The chain recombines TRBV19 with TRBJ2-7; 9 bases line up with TRBD1. This TCR was sampled from a man in his forties or fifties with HIV. The DNA for the CDR3 is TGTGCCAGTAGCAGAAGGACAGGGGCGGCCTACGAGCAGTACTTC. Translating it yields CASSRRTGAAYEQYF.